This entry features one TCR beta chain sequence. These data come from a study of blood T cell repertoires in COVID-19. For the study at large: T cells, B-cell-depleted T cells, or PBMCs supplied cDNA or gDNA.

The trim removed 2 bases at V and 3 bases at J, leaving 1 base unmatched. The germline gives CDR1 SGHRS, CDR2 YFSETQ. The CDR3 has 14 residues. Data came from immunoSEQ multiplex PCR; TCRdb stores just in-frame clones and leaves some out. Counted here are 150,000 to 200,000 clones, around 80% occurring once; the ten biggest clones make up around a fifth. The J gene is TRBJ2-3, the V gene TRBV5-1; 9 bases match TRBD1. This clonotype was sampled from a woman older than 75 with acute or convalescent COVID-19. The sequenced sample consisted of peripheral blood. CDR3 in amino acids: CASSLQGATDTQYF. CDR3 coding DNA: TGCGCCAGCAGCTTACAGGGGGCTACAGATACGCAGTATTTT.